The 21 T cell receptor beta chains below were found in one sample sequenced in a study of Graves' ophthalmopathy and Graves' hyperthyroidism. From RNA, the CDR3 regions of TCR beta chains were amplified and sequenced. A first-round RT-PCR used HTBI primers, followed by a second-round multiplex PCR. Using its own MiXCR run on the multiplex PCR reads, TCRdb lists one record per CDR3 protein. The repertoire includes 350,000 or so distinct CDR3 sequences, roughly 16% of them detected once, and 9% to 15% sits in the top ten. Sequenced input: peripheral blood. Receptors originate from an adult man with Graves' ophthalmopathy.

This clonotype was detected many times. The rearrangement links TRBV2 to TRBJ2-5, with D possibly being TRBD2 (6 bases). Trimming cost V 7 bases and J 1 base, with 10 bases left between them. Germline loops: CDR1 SNHLY, CDR2 FYNNEI. The CDR3 covers 13 residues. The CDR3 nucleotides read TGTGCCAGCAAGAGGAGGGTCCAAGAGACCCAGTACTTC. It translates to CASKRRVQETQYF. The full variable domain, rest sourced from reference TRBV2 and TRBJ2-5, is EPEVTQTPSHQVTQMGQEVILRCVPISNHLYFYWYRQILGQKVEFLVSFYNNEISEKSEIFDDQFSVERPDGSNFTLKIRSTKLEDSAMYFCASKRRVQETQYFGPGTRLLVL.

A remark on this clonotype: The junction departs from the called germline gene at one end, perhaps through a read error. CDR3 bases: TGTGCCAGCAGTGACTCAGGGTCAGTCTACGAGCAGTACTTC. This codes for CASSDSGSVYEQYF. The chain is built from TRBV6-2 or TRBV6-3 and TRBJ2-7; D is perhaps TRBD1 (5 bases). Germline CDR1 and CDR2: MNHEY and SVGEGT. There are 14 residues in the CDR3.

The chain carries TRBV12-3 or TRBV12-4 and TRBJ2-7; TRBD2 agrees at 8 bases. The CDR3 has 14 residues. J was trimmed by 1 base and V by 8 bases; bases with no gene match: 7. The CDR3 loop reads CASCQTSGSYEQYF. As DNA, the CDR3 is TGTGCCAGCTGCCAAACTAGCGGATCCTACGAGCAGTACTTC.

This clonotype was recorded many times. This chain connects TRBV10-3 to TRBJ1-1; D remains ambiguous. CDR3 length: 14 residues. From germline, CDR1 is ENHRY and CDR2 SYGVKD. V shed 8 bases and J shed 4 bases, with 17 bases lying between them. Here the CDR3 DNA reads TGTGCCATCGGGTCAGGTGGGTCGAGCACTGAAGCTTTCTTT. It codes for CAIGSGGSSTEAFF.

The sample holds many counts of this clonotype. The V gene is TRBV20-1, the J gene TRBJ2-2; 9 bases fit TRBD1. The V gene end was trimmed by 3 bases and the J gene end by 6 bases; junction bases not matched to a gene: 8. CDR1 and CDR2 from the germline V gene are DFQATT and SNEGSKA (reference sequence). The CDR3 spans 15 residues. CDR3 residues: CSARRDREESGELFF. The CDR3 nucleotides are TGCAGTGCTAGGAGGGACAGGGAGGAATCCGGGGAGCTGTTTTTT.

The chain recombines TRBV18 with TRBJ1-1; D is uncertain. Germline values: CDR1 KGHSH, CDR2 LQKENI. V lost 3 bases to trimming and J lost 4 bases, with 12 bases between them. This CDR3 contains 14 residues. CDR3 nucleotides: TGTGCCAGCTCACCCGGACCCCGGGTCACTGAAGCTTTCTTT. Protein: CASSPGPRVTEAFF.

The chain joins TRBV6-4 to TRBJ2-7; 7 bases line up with TRBD1. Germline V gene lookup returns CDR1 MRHNA and CDR2 SNTAGT. CDR3 size: 14 residues. Losses at the gene ends were 5 bases for V and 5 bases for J; bases not matched to a gene: 9. This CDR3 reads CASSPRTGSHEQYF. The CDR3 bases are TGTGCCAGCAGTCCGCGGACAGGATCCCACGAGCAGTACTTC.

At least ten counts were recorded for this clonotype. This sequence joins TRBV6-5 and TRBJ2-2; 8 bases align to TRBD2. The CDR3 is 17 residues long. From germline, CDR1 is MNHEY and CDR2 SVGAGI. The ends lost 4 bases at V and 6 bases at J; junction bases unmatched: 13. CDR3 residues: CASSSSGTRVLPGELFF. The DNA of the CDR3 is TGTGCCAGCAGTTCCTCCGGGACTAGGGTCCTCCCCGGGGAGCTGTTTTTT.

In its sample, this clonotype was seen many times. J is TRBJ2-7 and V is TRBV4-1, with D perhaps matching TRBD1 or TRBD2 (6 bases each). CDR1 and CDR2 (germline): MGHRA, YSYEKL. The CDR3 length is 14 residues. The ends were cut back, 1 base at V and 6 bases at J, with 13 bases in the middle. The CDR3 DNA is TGCGCCAGCAGCCAAGTTATAGGGGGAGGCGAGCAGTACTTC. It translates to CASSQVIGGGEQYF.

This clonotype was seen many times. The gene calls are TRBV20-1 and TRBJ1-1; D may be TRBD1 (6 bases). In germline, CDR1 is DFQATT, CDR2 SNEGSKA (reference sequence). CDR3 length equals 12 residues. V gave up 5 bases and J gave up 8 bases, with 15 bases separating them. The CDR3 here is CSAQRGGTEAFF. The CDR3 DNA is TGCAGTGCTCAAAGGGGGGGGACCGAAGCTTTCTTT.

The chain is built from TRBV6-5 and TRBJ1-5; D possibly corresponds to TRBD1 (5 bases). The germline CDR1 and CDR2 sequences are MNHEY and SVGAGI. The CDR3 has 14 amino acids. Trimming removed 0 bases from V and 3 bases from J, with 6 bases in between. The CDR3: CASSYSGLNQPQHF. Written as DNA, the CDR3 is TGTGCCAGCAGTTACTCGGGACTCAATCAGCCCCAGCATTTT.

This clonotype was observed a few times. The CDR3 DNA sequence: TGCGCCAGCAGCTTGGCAGGGACACCGAACACCGGGGAGCTGTTTTTT. Translation gives CASSLAGTPNTGELFF. This chain links TRBV5-1 with TRBJ2-2, with a weak D call TRBD1 (6 bases). Germline CDR1 and CDR2: SGHRS and YFSETQ. Trimming pared 0 bases from V and 0 bases from J, leaving 9 bases between. The CDR3 has 16 residues.

This clonotype was counted at least ten times. The gene calls are TRBV11-2 and TRBJ2-2; D gene unclear. CDR1 and CDR2 from the germline V gene are SGHAT and FQNNGV. CDR3 length equals 13 residues. V lost 4 bases and J lost 7, with 10 bases in between. CDR3: CASSSVRSGELFF. CDR3 in DNA: TGTGCCAGCAGCTCAGTACGCAGCGGGGAGCTGTTTTTT.

This clonotype was seen repeatedly, ten times or more. The V gene is TRBV14, the J gene TRBJ2-6, with unresolved D. The CDR3 sequence is 18 residues long. Per germline, CDR1 SGHDN and CDR2 FVKESK. V shed 4 bases and J shed 0 bases, with 16 bases lying between them. The CDR3 loop is CASSPREELISGANVLTF. CDR3 sequence (DNA): TGTGCCAGCAGCCCTCGCGAGGAACTAATCTCTGGGGCCAACGTCCTGACTTTC.

At least ten counts were recorded for this clonotype. This sequence joins TRBV27 and TRBJ2-2; maybe TRBD1 (5 bases). Germline CDR1 reads MNHEY; CDR2 reads SMNVEV (reference sequence). V lost 4 bases to trimming and J lost 8 bases, with 20 bases between them. The CDR3 spans 16 residues. The CDR3 protein is CASSSSPRAVAGELFF. CDR3 sequence (DNA): TGTGCCAGCAGTTCAAGTCCCAGGGCCGTGGCTGGGGAGCTGTTTTTT.

The chain employs TRBV20-1 and TRBJ2-5, with 8 nucleotides matching TRBD2. Per the germline V gene, CDR1 is DFQATT and CDR2 is SNEGSKA (reference sequence). The length of the CDR3 is 14 residues. The CDR3 DNA reads as TGCAGCGTGGGGGATAGCGGGACCCAAGAGACCCAGTACTTC. It specifies CSVGDSGTQETQYF.

The chain combines TRBV13 with TRBJ1-2, with no clear D. CDR3 length equals 13 residues. CDR1 PRHDT and CDR2 FYEKMQ come from the germline V gene (reference sequence). Between the trimmed V and J ends, which lost 5 bases and 3 bases, there was a span of 10 bases. The CDR3 loop reads CASSPDEYYGYTF. DNA of the CDR3: TGTGCCAGCAGCCCTGACGAATACTATGGCTACACCTTC.

The sample holds many counts of this clonotype. V usage is TRBV6-5 and J usage is TRBJ1-2; no clear D. V shed 2 bases and J shed 4 bases, with 8 bases lying between them. This CDR3 spans 13 amino acids. Germline V gene sequence: CDR1 MNHEY, CDR2 SVGAGI. CDR3 loop: CASSYPAGYGYTF. The CDR3 DNA reads TGTGCCAGCAGTTACCCGGCGGGCTATGGCTACACCTTC.

The table lists this clonotype with many counts. The J gene is TRBJ1-2, the V gene TRBV12-3 or TRBV12-4; no reliable D call. V was clipped by 8 bases and J by 6 bases, with 13 bases between them. The CDR3 totals 12 residues. CDR3 bases: TGTGCCAGCGCTGACGGTGGAGATGGCTACACCTTC. It yields the protein CASADGGDGYTF.

This clonotype was recorded at least ten times. This chain joins TRBV2 and TRBJ1-6, with D tentatively TRBD1 (6 bases). The CDR3 runs to 12 residues. Germline assignment: CDR1 SNHLY and CDR2 FYNNEI. The V end was cut by 7 bases, the J end by 7 bases, with 8 bases between. The CDR3 coding sequence is TGTGCCAGCAACAGGGAAAATTCACCCCTCCACTTT. It is translated as CASNRENSPLHF.

This clonotype was seen ten or more times. The J gene is TRBJ2-2, the V gene TRBV7-3; 11 bases fit TRBD1. The germline CDR1 and CDR2 sequences are SGHTA and FQGTGA. V dropped 6 bases and J dropped 6; count of bases not matched to a gene: 9. The CDR3 has 16 residues. The CDR3 DNA reads TGTGCCAGCAGTCAACCGGGACAGGGGGAGGCCGGGGAGCTGTTTTTT. Translation gives CASSQPGQGEAGELFF.